The entry below describes one TCR beta chain. No antigen is known for it. These data originate in a study of regulatory T cells. Study-level findings and limits: In patients, unique TRB V-J pairs were restricted and V/J usage skewed, especially in Tregs. Patient CD8+ T cells trended nonsignificantly toward lower Shannon entropy than control CD8+ cells.

The primer mix had 52 TRBV and 13 TRBJ primers. The method was immunoSEQ multiplex PCR; TCRdb's version includes in-frame clones alone and lacks a portion of them. This sample carries just over 20,000 clones, over 85% of them seen once, and the ten largest clones take roughly 4%. With 2 bases removed from V and 5 bases from J, the gap between germline ends came to 13 bases. The length of the CDR3 is 15 residues. The V gene's germline CDR1 is KGHSH and CDR2 LQKENI. Autoimmunity was present in every CD3G-deficient patient, worse in two. Patients aged 2 to 39 years had fewer naive T cells. The genes are TRBV18 and TRBJ2-1; perhaps TRBD1 as D (6 bases). This clonotype was sampled from a child under 10 years old with CD3G deficiency. Sequencing was performed on CD8+ T cells sorted from blood. In DNA form, the CDR3 reads TGTGCCAGCTCACCATCTCAGGGGACGAACAATGAGCAGTTCTTC. Translating gives CASSPSQGTNNEQFF.